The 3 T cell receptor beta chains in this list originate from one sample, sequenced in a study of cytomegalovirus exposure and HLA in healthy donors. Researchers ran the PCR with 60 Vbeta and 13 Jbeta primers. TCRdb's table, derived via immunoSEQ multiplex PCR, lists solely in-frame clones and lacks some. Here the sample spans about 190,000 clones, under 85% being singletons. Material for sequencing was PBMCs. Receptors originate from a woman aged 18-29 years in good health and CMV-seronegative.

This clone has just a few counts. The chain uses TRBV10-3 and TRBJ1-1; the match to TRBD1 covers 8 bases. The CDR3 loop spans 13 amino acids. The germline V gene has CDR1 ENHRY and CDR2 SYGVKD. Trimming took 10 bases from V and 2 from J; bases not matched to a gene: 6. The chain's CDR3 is CATSDRGNTEAFF. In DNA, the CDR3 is TGTGCCACCTCCGACAGGGGAAACACTGAAGCTTTCTTT.

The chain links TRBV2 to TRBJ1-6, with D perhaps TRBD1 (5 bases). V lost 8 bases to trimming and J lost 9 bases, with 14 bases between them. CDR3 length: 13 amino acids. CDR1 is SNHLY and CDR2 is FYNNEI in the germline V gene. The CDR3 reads CASRAGLGSPLHF. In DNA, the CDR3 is TGTGCCAGCCGGGCAGGGTTGGGTTCACCCCTCCACTTT. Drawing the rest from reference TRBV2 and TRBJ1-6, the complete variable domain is EPEVTQTPSHQVTQMGQEVILRCVPISNHLYFYWYRQILGQKVEFLVSFYNNEISEKSEIFDDQFSVERPDGSNFTLKIRSTKLEDSAMYFCASRAGLGSPLHFGNGTRLTVT.

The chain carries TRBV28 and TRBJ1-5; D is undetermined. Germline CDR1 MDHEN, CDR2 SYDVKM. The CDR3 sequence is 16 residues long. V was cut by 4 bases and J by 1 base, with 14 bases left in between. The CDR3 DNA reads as TGTGCCAGCAGTTCAATGGGAGGTCCGAGCAATCAGCCCCAGCATTTT. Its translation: CASSSMGGPSNQPQHF.